The source of this T cell receptor (beta chain) is a study of regulatory T cells in long-lasting Graves disease (dated by TCRdb to the early 2020s). For the study in its entirety: Patients with newly diagnosed Graves' disease had been on antithyroid drugs for under 3 months. Patients with persistent Graves' disease were compared with patients with newly diagnosed Graves' disease using TCR sequencing and RNA sequencing of peripheral blood. The study was conducted in China and was registered as a clinical trial. A total of around 35 samples underwent TCR sequencing, from 13 patients with persistent Graves' disease and some 20 patients with newly diagnosed Graves' disease. What the work shows at the level of the full study, not this receptor alone: Persistent patients shared more public clonotypes among themselves (2,741) than newly diagnosed patients did (approximately 900). Persistent disease showed preferential use of TRBV28, TRBJ1-2 and TRBJ2-5, whereas newly diagnosed disease favored TRBV20-1 and TRBJ2-1. Only the TCR beta chain was sequenced and analyzed. The authors noted that the small sample size was a limitation that may lower accuracy. Compared with newly diagnosed patients, persistent Graves' disease patients had lower TCR Shannon entropy and fewer highly expanded clones, which suggests clonal expansion. The study examined only peripheral blood because the primary lesion, thyroid tissue, could not be accessed.

Preparation of the library involved multiplex PCR. The run used an Illumina HiSeq 4000. To build TCR beta libraries, CDR3 regions were amplified by Arm-PCR using iRepertoire HTBI primers. Before sequencing, the PCR products went through gel purification. On the authors' methods: Across samples, roughly 60 TRBV and 13 to 15 TRBJ segments were identified and used for gene usage analysis of CDR3 amino acid clonotypes. Filtered high-quality paired reads were merged into contigs using COPE and FqMerger. BLAST was used to align contigs to IMGT TRBV, TRBD and TRBJ reference genes, with CDR3 defined following IMGT. Any clonotype with a frequency above 0.1% was classified as a highly expanded clone. Shannon entropy served as the measure of repertoire diversity, while the Gini coefficient captured V-J evenness. Clonotypes shared by more than one individual were considered public. Using fastp at Q25 and MiXCR, TCRdb reprocessed the public reads and kept productive beta chains. Entries are consolidated by CDR3 protein sequence, retaining the most common genes and DNA. The V and J calls shown here were made by TCRdb, not taken from the authors' results. Recorded for this sample are 350,000 to 550,000 distinct CDR3 sequences; approximately 16% of them occurred a single time. 20% to 25% of the sample is held by the ten biggest clonotypes.

What the time point label conveys for this sample: newly diagnosed GD, antithyroid drugs for less than 3 months. RNA was extracted from PBMCs in TRIzol for both TCR sequencing and RNA sequencing. The diagnosis of Graves' disease was made according to American Thyroid Association guidelines. Patients for the study were recruited at an endocrinology department in Xi'an, China. Each patient gave 8.5 to 9.5 milliliters of peripheral blood, collected in an EDTA anticoagulant tube. Ficoll Paque Plus density gradient separation was used to isolate PBMCs, and no further T cell sorting was done. An Agilent 2100 Bioanalyzer and agarose gel were used to assess RNA quality, and a NanoDrop 2000 was used to measure RNA concentration. About this clonotype: Its binding antigen is unknown. One base away there is no much larger clone; base qualities are not given.

The junction carries 13 bases between V and J, which are trimmed by 7 bases and 3 bases respectively. Taken from the germline V gene, the CDR1 and CDR2 loops are SNHLY and FYNNEI. From cysteine to phenylalanine, the CDR3 is 14 amino acids long. The only DNA kept is the CDR3, 42 bases in frame from the first base. This sample also appeared in a second study, on T cells in Graves' hyperthyroidism and ophthalmopathy. The other study reports the following: Stable Graves' hyperthyroidism was defined as no progression to ophthalmopathy during 18 months of follow-up. The hyperthyroidism patients were between 18 and 65 years old and newly diagnosed, with a disease duration of less than 2 months. Patients with uncontrolled infections, other autoimmune diseases, pregnancy or lactation were excluded. Diagnoses were established on the basis of clinical symptoms, serum thyroxine and TRAb, thyroid ultrasound, and orbital computed tomography. For the first round of RT-PCR on the TCR CDR3, the HTBI primer set was used together with the Qiagen OneStep RT-PCR kit. Most expanded thyroid clonotypes (frequency above 0.001) were also detected in blood, suggesting blood repertoires may reflect thyroid immune responses. A model built on a 13 V-J signature distinguished ophthalmopathy from stable hyperthyroidism, reaching about 89% sensitivity and around 81% specificity in cross-validation and 80%/75% in testing. During validation, the model predicted progression to ophthalmopathy a median of around 7 months ahead of onset, with around 71% sensitivity and about 72% specificity. To identify TCR V-J signatures that set the groups apart, the researchers used a discovery cohort of about a hundred patients, made up of 40 to 45 with Graves' ophthalmopathy and some 58 with stable Graves' hyperthyroidism. An independent validation cohort of 18 to 20 hyperthyroidism patients and 17 patients who later progressed to ophthalmopathy tested prospective prediction of ophthalmopathy. The 75 to 100 discovery patients were randomly divided into training and test sets at a 7:3 ratio. Thyroid tissue and blood T-cell repertoires from six Graves' hyperthyroidism patients were also compared in the study. Following sampling, methimazole starting at 30 mg daily was given to hyperthyroidism patients, and high-dose intravenous methylprednisolone was given to ophthalmopathy patients. The libraries were constructed in a second round of multiplex PCR and then size-selected and purified. Libraries were sequenced paired-end with 100 bp reads on an Illumina HiSeq2000. Raw data were processed with SOAPnuke, discarding reads with adapters, uncalled bases, mean Phred below 15, or no exact constant-primer or identifier match. High-quality paired reads were merged using COPE v1.2.5, and each unique nucleotide sequence was defined as a clonotype. Clonotypes were aligned to IMGT TRBV, TRBD and TRBJ reference segments using MiTCR v1.1. Analysis was restricted to V-J combinations with a frequency above 0.0001, which covered 99.2% of repertoires. The TCS score was defined as F50 (clonal expansion) divided by E x V (chaos), with BLOSUM62-based TCRdist calculated between CDR3 peptides within each V-J. Welch's t-statistics and random forest reduced 500 to 550 V-J features to 13, which were used in a naive Bayes classifier (R e1071). Sample size was not statistically predetermined, and blinding of investigators to group allocation was not performed. The paper reports TCR Vbeta CDR3 sequencing of roughly 140 peripheral blood samples: approximately 43 ophthalmopathy, fewer than 80 hyperthyroidism and around 17 progressor patients.

The sequence is built from TRBV2 and TRBJ1-5, with a tentative D gene TRBD1 over 5 matching bases. The sequenced sample was peripheral blood mononuclear cells (PBMCs), obtained at new diagnosis, from a patient treated with antithyroid drugs. The sequence was obtained from a woman aged 18-29 years with Graves disease. Donor details come from another sample of the same person, matched by shared clones. The CDR3 has the sequence CASMFGTANQPQHF. The base sequence is TGTGCCAGCATGTTCGGGACGGCCAATCAGCCCCAGCATTTT. Reference TRBV2 and TRBJ1-5 genes cover what lies past the CDR3, so the full variable domain is EPEVTQTPSHQVTQMGQEVILRCVPISNHLYFYWYRQILGQKVEFLVSFYNNEISEKSEIFDDQFSVERPDGSNFTLKIRSTKLEDSAMYFCASMFGTANQPQHFGDGTRLSIL.